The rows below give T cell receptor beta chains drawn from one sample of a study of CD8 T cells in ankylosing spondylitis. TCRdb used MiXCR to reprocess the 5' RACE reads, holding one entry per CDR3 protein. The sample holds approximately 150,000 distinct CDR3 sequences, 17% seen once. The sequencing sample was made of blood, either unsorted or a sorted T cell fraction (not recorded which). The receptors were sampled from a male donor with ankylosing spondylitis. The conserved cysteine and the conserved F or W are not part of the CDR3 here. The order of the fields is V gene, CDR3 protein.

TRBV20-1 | SAETGTSYNEQF
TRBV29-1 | SVKGVRGLSSYEQY
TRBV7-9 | ASSPLGFQPQH
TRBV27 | ASSSTDREGYGYT
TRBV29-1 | SVDHASNEQF
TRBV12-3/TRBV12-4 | ASSLAGVETQY
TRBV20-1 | SADDRGSLNEQF
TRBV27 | ASSSGSPYNEQF
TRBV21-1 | ASSKPANTGELF
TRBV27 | ASTLTGRGGTDTQY
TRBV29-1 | SVAGGRVPDTQY
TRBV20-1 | SARNRGSYEQY
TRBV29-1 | SSAGPLGYT
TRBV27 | ASRPGAGGAYEQY
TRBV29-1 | SVDGQTNYGYT
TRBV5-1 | ASRGQLETQY
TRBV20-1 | SARDGRGSRTQY
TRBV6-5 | ASRLSGGSYNEQF